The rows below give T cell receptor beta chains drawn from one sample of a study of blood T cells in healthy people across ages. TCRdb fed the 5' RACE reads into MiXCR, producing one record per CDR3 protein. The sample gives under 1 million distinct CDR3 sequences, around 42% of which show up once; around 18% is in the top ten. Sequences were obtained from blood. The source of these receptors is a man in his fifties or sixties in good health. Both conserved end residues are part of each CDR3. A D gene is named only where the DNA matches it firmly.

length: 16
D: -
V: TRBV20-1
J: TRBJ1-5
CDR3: CSARASSDPGRQPQHF

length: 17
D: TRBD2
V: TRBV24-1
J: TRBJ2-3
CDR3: CACRTSGGRASNDTQYF

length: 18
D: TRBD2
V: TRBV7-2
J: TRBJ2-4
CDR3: CASSLGQGLAGVENIQYF

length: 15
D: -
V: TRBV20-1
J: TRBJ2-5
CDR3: CSAQTGLGSQETQYF

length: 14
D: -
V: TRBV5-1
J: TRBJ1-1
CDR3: CASSLGQPSTEAFF

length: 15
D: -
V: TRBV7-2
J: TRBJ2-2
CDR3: CASSFSGGLGGELFF

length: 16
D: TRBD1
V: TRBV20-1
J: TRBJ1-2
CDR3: CSARDLAGGEGYGYTF

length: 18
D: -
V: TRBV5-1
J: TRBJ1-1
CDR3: CASSLSFSEGRPNTEAFF

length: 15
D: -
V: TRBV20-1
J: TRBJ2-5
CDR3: CSARDGRGAQETQYF

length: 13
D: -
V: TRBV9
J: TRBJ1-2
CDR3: CASSARHGSSYTF

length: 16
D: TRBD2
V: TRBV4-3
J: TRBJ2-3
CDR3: CASSASTSGVTDTQYF

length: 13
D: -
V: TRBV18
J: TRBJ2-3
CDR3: CASSESSTDTQYF

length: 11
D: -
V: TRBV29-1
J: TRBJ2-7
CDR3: CSATFRAEQYF

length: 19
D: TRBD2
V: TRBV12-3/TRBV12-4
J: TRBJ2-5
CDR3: CASSFSRSGTSGGQETQYF

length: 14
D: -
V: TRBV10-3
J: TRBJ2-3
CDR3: CAISSARGTDTQYF

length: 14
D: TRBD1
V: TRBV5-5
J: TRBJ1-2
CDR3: CASSPEDRGCGYTF

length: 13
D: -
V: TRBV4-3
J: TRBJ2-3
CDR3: CASSQESWDTQYF

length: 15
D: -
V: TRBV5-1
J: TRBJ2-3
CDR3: CASSLAQVSTDTQYF

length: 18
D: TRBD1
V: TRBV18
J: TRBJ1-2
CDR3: CASSPLGTGKGGDYGYTF

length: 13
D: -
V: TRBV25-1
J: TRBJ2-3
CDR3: CATRVPSTDTQYF

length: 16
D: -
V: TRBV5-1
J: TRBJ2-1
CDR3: CASSHRQRISYNEQFF

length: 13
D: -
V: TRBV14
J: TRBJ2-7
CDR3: CASRQSLSLEQYF

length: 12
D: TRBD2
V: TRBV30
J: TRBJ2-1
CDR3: CAWSVPHGGVFF

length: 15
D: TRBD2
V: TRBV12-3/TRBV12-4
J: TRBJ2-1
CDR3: CASSFQRGSYNEQFF

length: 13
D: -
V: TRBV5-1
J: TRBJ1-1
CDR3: CASRIGGNTEAFF